The 17 T cell receptor beta chains reported below all come from one sample, sequenced in a study of T cell changes during pregnancy in multiple sclerosis. Repertoires were generated with immunoSEQ multiplex PCR, while TCRdb's copy carries only in-frame clones and drops some. This sample yields roughly 40,000 clones, of which more than 85% are seen a single time; 10% to 15% belongs to the top ten. Sequences were derived from CD8+ T cells from peripheral blood mononuclear cells, sampled in the first trimester of pregnancy. These receptors came from a female donor with multiple sclerosis, enrolled in a pregnancy study.

The chain combines TRBV30 with TRBJ2-7; D ambiguous. The CDR3 extends over 15 amino acids. Germline loops: CDR1 GTSNPN, CDR2 SVGIG (reference sequence). Trimming cost V 3 bases and J 1 base, with 16 bases left between them. The CDR3 coding sequence is TGTGCCTGGAGGGCCCGAGGCGGCTTGTCCTACGAGCAGTACTTC. Its translation is CAWRARGGLSYEQYF.

J is TRBJ2-7 and V is TRBV7-6, with D perhaps TRBD1 (5 bases). Trimming shortened V by 2 bases and J by 5 bases, and 10 bases separated the two germline ends. Germline-derived CDR1 and CDR2 are SGHVS and FNYEAQ. This CDR3 contains 13 residues. CDR3 region: CASSLSEDNEQYF. The CDR3 nucleotides read TGTGCCAGCAGCTTAAGTGAGGACAACGAGCAGTACTTC.

In its sample, this clone was seen once. CDR3 loop: CASSNHRGHNSPLHF. The CDR3 nucleotides are TGTGCCAGTAGTAACCACAGGGGGCATAATTCACCCCTCCACTTT. The genes are TRBV19 and TRBJ1-6, with 9 bases lining up with TRBD1. Germline values: CDR1 LNHDA, CDR2 SQIVND (reference sequence). The V gene end was trimmed by 4 bases and the J gene end by 5 bases; junction bases not matched to a gene: 3. The CDR3 length is 15 residues.

The gene calls are TRBV6-1 and TRBJ2-3; tentatively, D is TRBD1 (6 bases). CDR3 size: 16 residues. Looked up from germline, CDR1 is MNHNS and CDR2 is SASEGT. The ends were cut back, 3 bases at V and 4 bases at J, with 17 bases in the middle. The CDR3 protein is CASSENEGVHSDTQYF. CDR3 coding DNA: TGTGCCAGCAGTGAGAATGAGGGGGTACATTCAGATACGCAGTATTTT.

The J gene is TRBJ2-2, the V gene TRBV27; D unresolved. The length of the CDR3 is 12 residues. Trimming removed 5 bases at V and 1 base at J, with 2 bases between. Germline V lookup: CDR1 MNHEY, CDR2 SMNVEV (reference sequence). The CDR3 sequence: CASSLNTGELFF. The DNA of the CDR3 is TGTGCCAGCAGTCTGAACACCGGGGAGCTGTTTTTT.

This clone turned up a few times. The rearrangement uses TRBV2 and TRBJ2-1; 10 bases are a match to TRBD1. In germline, CDR1 is SNHLY, CDR2 FYNNEI. This CDR3 has 15 residues. V was clipped by 6 bases and J by 3 bases; unmatched bases: 5. The CDR3, as DNA: TGTGCCAGCAGGGTCGGACAGGGGGACTACAATGAGCAGTTCTTC. Translating gives CASRVGQGDYNEQFF.

This clone has only one observation. This chain uses TRBV15 with TRBJ1-1; D remains ambiguous. Trimming removed 6 bases from V and 1 base from J, with 15 bases in between. CDR1 and CDR2 (germline): LNHNV, YYDKDF (reference sequence). This CDR3 is built from 15 residues. CDR3 residues: CATSNPGEWNTEAFF. Written as DNA, the CDR3 is TGTGCCACCAGTAACCCGGGAGAATGGAACACTGAAGCTTTCTTT.

The chain links TRBV19 to TRBJ2-5; possibly TRBD2 for D (6 bases). Per the germline V gene, CDR1 is LNHDA and CDR2 is SQIVND (reference sequence). The V and J ends lost 5 bases and 2 bases respectively, with 9 bases between them. The CDR3 covers 13 residues. As DNA, the CDR3 is TGTGCCAGTAGTCCTGGGACTCAAGAGACCCAGTACTTC. This sequence encodes CASSPGTQETQYF.

About this clone itself: At one end the junction does not follow the germline gene, possibly because of a read error. The chain uses TRBV19 and TRBJ1-6; 7 bases are a match to TRBD1. There are 19 residues in the CDR3. Germline CDR1 is LNHDA and CDR2 is SQIVND (reference sequence). CDR3: CASSIGGSKKIDYNSPLHF. The CDR3 DNA is TGTGCCAGTAGCATAGGGGGCTCCAAGAAAATCGATTATAATTCACCCCTCCACTTT.

This clone appeared once. The CDR3 DNA sequence: TGTGCCAGCAGTCCACAGGGGGCTGAAGCTTTCTTT. The encoded protein is CASSPQGAEAFF. The rearrangement links TRBV11-2 to TRBJ1-1, with 8 positions matching TRBD1. CDR1 SGHAT and CDR2 FQNNGV come from the germline V gene. The V gene end was trimmed by 6 bases and the J gene end by 6 bases; junction bases not matched to a gene: 3. The CDR3 is made up of 12 amino acids. Variable domain in full (rest from reference TRBV11-2 and TRBJ1-1): EAGVAQSPRYKIIEKRQSVAFWCNPISGHATLYWYQQILGQGPKLLIQFQNNGVVDDSQLPKDRFSAERLKGVDSTLKIQPAKLEDSAVYLCASSPQGAEAFFGQGTRLTVV.

V usage is TRBV5-6 and J usage is TRBJ2-7; possible D gene TRBD2, 7 bases. The CDR3 has 13 residues. V lost 5 bases and J 5 bases, leaving 14 bases between the germline ends. From germline, CDR1 is SGHDT and CDR2 YYEEEE. Here the CDR3 reads CASSRGEGDEQYF. DNA for the CDR3: TGTGCCAGCAGTCGGGGGGAGGGGGACGAGCAGTACTTC.

This chain joins TRBV4-2 and TRBJ2-5; D unclear. CDR3 length: 13 amino acids. V shed 3 bases and J shed 1 base, with 6 bases lying between them. Looked up from germline, CDR1 is LGHNA and CDR2 is YNFKEQ. The DNA for the CDR3 is TGTGCCAGCAGCCAGACAATCCAAGAGACCCAGTACTTC. It codes for CASSQTIQETQYF.

This chain links TRBV4-1 with TRBJ2-7; 8 bases are shared with TRBD2. Germline assignment: CDR1 MGHRA and CDR2 YSYEKL. V shed 1 base, J shed 5 bases, and the junction held 7 bases outside the gene matches. The CDR3 sequence is 15 residues long. CDR3 sequence reads: CASSQVSGGADEQYF. CDR3 sequence (DNA): TGCGCCAGCAGCCAAGTTTCCGGGGGGGCCGACGAGCAGTACTTC.

The chain couples TRBV29-1 to TRBJ2-7, with D perhaps matching TRBD2 (6 bases). The CDR3 totals 14 residues. Germline CDR1 SQVTM, CDR2 ANQGSEA. Trimming shortened V by 1 base and J by 7 bases, and 17 bases separated the two germline ends. CDR3 residues: CSVEGGDEGSEQYF. CDR3 DNA: TGCAGCGTTGAAGGCGGGGATGAGGGATCGGAGCAGTACTTC.

CDR3: CASAAQGLMYAFF. CDR3 nucleotides: TGTGCCAGCGCTGCCCAGGGTCTTATGTATGCTTTCTTT. The J gene is TRBJ1-1, the V gene TRBV13; D perhaps matches TRBD1 (5 bases). CDR3 length: 13 amino acids. Deletions cut 8 bases from V and 11 bases from J, with 21 bases between. In germline, CDR1 is PRHDT, CDR2 FYEKMQ (reference sequence). The full variable domain, its missing parts supplied by reference TRBV13 and TRBJ1-1, is AAGVIQSPRHLIKEKRETATLKCYPIPRHDTVYWYQQGPGQDPQFLISFYEKMQSDKGSIPDRFSAQQFSDYHSELNMSSLELGDSALYFCASAAQGLMYAFFGQGTRLTVV.

V and J are TRBV4-1 and TRBJ1-1; 9 nucleotides agree with TRBD1. The trim removed 4 bases at V and 12 bases at J, leaving 9 bases unmatched. The CDR3 is 13 residues long. Germline V CDR1 and CDR2: MGHRA, YSYEKL. The CDR3 spells CASSPPQTGGPFF. The CDR3 DNA is TGCGCCAGCAGCCCTCCCCAGACAGGGGGACCTTTCTTT.

V and J are TRBV30 and TRBJ2-1, with D uncertain. Per germline, CDR1 GTSNPN and CDR2 SVGIG (reference sequence). CDR3 length: 13 residues. V lost 7 bases and J 0 bases, leaving 10 bases between the germline ends. The CDR3 sequence: CAFPLSSYNEQFF. The DNA for the CDR3 is TGTGCCTTTCCTCTGAGCTCCTACAATGAGCAGTTCTTC. Supplemented by reference TRBV30 and TRBJ2-1, the full variable domain reads SQTIHQWPATLVQPVGSPLSLECTVEGTSNPNLYWYRQAAGRGLQLLFYSVGIGQISSEVPQNLSASRPQDRQFILSSKKLLLSDSGFYLCAFPLSSYNEQFFGPGTRLTVL.